This paragraph reports one T cell receptor beta chain. Its antigen remains unidentified. The record originates from a study of memory CD4+ T cells and cytomegalovirus serostatus. Study-wide points: The CMV-associated TCR signature appears largely within the CD4+ memory repertoire.

Single viable CD3+CD4+CD8-CD45RO+ cells were sorted as the memory CD4+ T cells. Generated by immunoSEQ multiplex PCR, the TCRdb table keeps only in-frame clones and is missing some. In the table there are approximately 45,000 clones, approximately 80% of which are singletons. Sequenced sample: memory CD4+ T cells from blood. The sequence came from an adult in good health and CMV-seronegative.

CDR3 sequence (DNA): TGTGCCAGCAGCAGGGGGGTTTTCTCTGGAAACACCATATATTTT. Its translation is CASSRGVFSGNTIYF. The chain employs TRBV6-1 and TRBJ1-3; 7 bases fit TRBD1. J gave up 0 bases and V 6 bases, and 5 bases lay outside the gene matches. The CDR3 has 15 amino acids. Germline V gene data show CDR1 as MNHNS and CDR2 as SASEGT.